The 6 T cell receptor beta chains reported below all come from one sample, sequenced in a study of PD-1 blockade in classical Hodgkin lymphoma. Sequencing used immunoSEQ multiplex PCR; TCRdb keeps in-frame clones, though not all of them. This repertoire shows about 17,000 clones, 65% found once; its top ten account for around 8.3%. All the patients suffered relapse after autologous stem cell transplantation, and brentuximab vedotin exposure differed. The input for sequencing was peripheral blood mononuclear cells (PBMCs), taken before the second cycle of nivolumab. The source is a human donor with classical Hodgkin lymphoma.

The V call is TRBV29-1, the J call TRBJ2-2; TRBD1 might be the D (6 bases). Germline V gene lookup returns CDR1 SQVTM and CDR2 ANQGSEA. V lost 6 bases, J lost 0 bases, and 11 bases lay in between. The CDR3 has 14 residues. The CDR3 spells CSVRTDANTGELFF. CDR3 bases: TGCAGCGTAAGGACAGACGCGAACACCGGGGAGCTGTTTTTT.

The genes are TRBV13 and TRBJ2-7; D is perhaps TRBD1 or TRBD2 (5 bases each). V was trimmed by 5 bases and J by 2 bases, leaving 34 bases between them. Germline V gene sequence: CDR1 PRHDT, CDR2 FYEKMQ (reference sequence). The CDR3 is made up of 21 amino acids. The CDR3 loop reads CASSVLSYGADPTNLPYEQYF. CDR3 sequence (DNA): TGTGCCAGCAGCGTACTCTCTTACGGGGCCGACCCTACCAACCTTCCCTACGAGCAGTACTTC.

This clone was picked up a small number of times. The chain couples TRBV5-1 to TRBJ2-1, with TRBD2 matching 7 bases. The length of the CDR3 is 14 residues. Trimming removed 2 bases from V and 6 bases from J; junction bases left unmatched: 5. Germline values: CDR1 SGHRS, CDR2 YFSETQ. The CDR3 DNA is TGCGCCAGCAGCTTCAGCGGGACGTCCAATGAGCAGTTCTTC. Protein sequence: CASSFSGTSNEQFF.

This clone has just one count. This rearrangement joins TRBV5-4 to TRBJ1-4; perhaps TRBD1 as D (6 bases). The CDR3 length is 15 residues. Trimming pared 0 bases from V and 4 bases from J, leaving 10 bases between. Per the germline V gene, CDR1 is SGHNT and CDR2 is YYREEE (reference sequence). CDR3 sequence (DNA): TGTGCCAGCAGCTTGGATATAGGGGGTAATGAAAAACTGTTTTTT. Translation gives CASSLDIGGNEKLFF.

The chain joins TRBV28 to TRBJ1-2; D is unresolved. From germline, CDR1 is MDHEN and CDR2 SYDVKM. Trimming took off 3 bases at V and 2 bases at J, with 10 bases between the two ends. The CDR3 extends over 14 amino acids. The CDR3 sequence is CASSLFAGNYGYTF. DNA of the CDR3: TGTGCCAGCAGTTTGTTTGCAGGAAACTATGGCTACACCTTC.

Written as DNA, the CDR3 is TGCAGCGTTCGCGACAGGCCGACAGGGATTAATGTGACCCAGTACTTC. Its translation: CSVRDRPTGINVTQYF. The chain employs TRBV29-1 and TRBJ2-5, with 7 bases that match TRBD1. This CDR3 has 16 residues. Germline values: CDR1 SQVTM, CDR2 ANQGSEA. V shed 5 bases and J 7 bases; nucleotides not matched to a gene: 19. The complete variable domain, with remaining parts taken from reference TRBV29-1 and TRBJ2-5, reads SAVISQKPSRDICQRGTSLTIQCQVDSQVTMMFWYRQQPGQSLTLIATANQGSEATYESGFVIDKFPISRPNLTFSTLTVSNMSPEDSSIYLCSVRDRPTGINVTQYFGPGTRLLVL.